The clone carrying this TCR beta chain has more than one count but fewer than ten. The sample is drawn from a study of blood T cell repertoires in COVID-19. The overall study: COVID-19 samples, acute and convalescent, were from the United States, Italy and Spain. From T cells, B-cell-depleted T cells, or PBMCs came the material, which was cDNA or gDNA.

This CDR3 has 13 residues. V was pared by 7 bases and J by 3 bases, with 10 bases between. The germline V gene has CDR1 SNHLY and CDR2 FYNNEI. Original processing notes: Using reference gene primer amplification, nucleated cell counts were estimated. Measured with immunoSEQ multiplex PCR; TCRdb has only the in-frame clones, and not every one. Clone size and V and J calls were adopted from that table, with D and trimming inferred from the DNA. The sample lists about 98,000 clones, 78% seen once, with around 9.8% in the top ten. V is TRBV2 and J is TRBJ1-5, with D perhaps TRBD1 (6 bases). This TCR derives from a man aged 55 to 70 with active or convalescent COVID-19. Sequencing was done on a sample of peripheral blood. The CDR3 protein is CASIRDTNQPQHF. CDR3 bases: TGTGCCAGCATCCGGGACACCAATCAGCCCCAGCATTTT.